What follows are 19 T cell receptor beta chains derived from one specimen sequenced in a study of sequential checkpoint blockade in melanoma. Produced via immunoSEQ multiplex PCR; TCRdb's table is partial and in-frame only. The sample contains some 20,000 clones, 70% to 80% of which appear only once. Treatment meaning: randomized to nivolumab then ipilimumab (arm A) or the reverse (arm B). Here the sequenced sample was CD8+ T cells sorted from blood (inferred from file names), taken from a patient given nivolumab and ipilimumab in sequence. All receptors come from a human donor with melanoma.

The gene calls are TRBV5-6 and TRBJ1-5, with TRBD1 identical over 7 bases. Germline-derived CDR1 and CDR2 are SGHDT and YYEEEE. This CDR3 contains 15 residues. V trimming: 7 bases; J trimming: 2 bases; junction bases outside the gene matches: 9. CDR3 protein: CASSQGENRNQPQHF. Here the CDR3 DNA reads TGTGCCAGCTCTCAGGGGGAGAACCGCAATCAGCCCCAGCATTTT.

The chain employs TRBV5-4 and TRBJ2-7; D is undetermined. There are 14 residues in the CDR3. V was pared by 2 bases and J by 2 bases, with 11 bases between. The V gene's germline CDR1 is SGHNT and CDR2 YYREEE (reference sequence). CDR3 sequence (DNA): TGTGCCAGCAGCTTATTTCCCGGTACCTACGAGCAGTACTTC. This gives the protein CASSLFPGTYEQYF.

This chain links TRBV5-6 with TRBJ2-7, with D possibly matching TRBD1 (5 bases). In germline, CDR1 is SGHDT, CDR2 YYEEEE. The CDR3 runs to 12 residues. The germline V and J ends were trimmed by 4 bases and 4 bases, with 9 bases remaining between them. CDR3 sequence: CASSGRVYEQYF. CDR3 DNA: TGTGCCAGCAGCGGCAGGGTATACGAGCAGTACTTC.

This clone was observed a handful of times. V gene TRBV13 combines with J gene TRBJ2-7; D is undetermined. Germline V gives CDR1 PRHDT, CDR2 FYEKMQ (reference sequence). The V and J ends lost 0 bases and 6 bases respectively, with 9 bases between them. The CDR3 is 13 amino acids. The CDR3 loop is CASSLGVNGEQYF. The CDR3 coding sequence is TGTGCCAGCAGCTTAGGGGTGAACGGCGAGCAGTACTTC.

The chain combines TRBV10-3 with TRBJ2-3, with 8 bases lining up with TRBD2. CDR3 size: 12 residues. CDR1 and CDR2 (germline): ENHRY, SYGVKD. With 7 bases clipped from V and 6 bases from J, the junction kept 3 bases outside the gene matches. The CDR3 DNA follows: TGTGCCATCACCCCGGGGGGGGATACGCAGTATTTT. Protein product: CAITPGGDTQYF.

V and J are TRBV11-1 and TRBJ1-1; no clear D gene. CDR1 is SGHAT and CDR2 is FQDESV in the germline V gene (reference sequence). The CDR3 is 16 amino acids. V shed 3 bases and J shed 6 bases, with 20 bases lying between them. The CDR3, as DNA: TGTGCCAGCAGCTTCGGATGGGCAGGCGCTTTGGCTGAAGCTTTCTTT. Residues: CASSFGWAGALAEAFF.

The chain is built from TRBV7-6 and TRBJ2-7, with no clear D. Trimming stripped 2 bases from V and 2 bases from J, with 10 bases between. The CDR3 totals 14 residues. Germline V CDR1 and CDR2: SGHVS, FNYEAQ. CDR3 sequence: CASSLFPGTYEQYF. DNA for the CDR3: TGTGCCAGCAGCTTATTTCCCGGTACCTACGAGCAGTACTTC.

This chain connects TRBV5-6 to TRBJ1-2, with D possibly matching TRBD1 (5 bases). From germline, CDR1 is SGHDT and CDR2 YYEEEE. V lost 2 bases and J 6 bases, leaving 17 bases between the germline ends. CDR3 size: 15 residues. The CDR3 is CASSFLGADVDGYTF. CDR3 DNA sequence: TGTGCCAGCAGCTTCCTTGGGGCTGATGTCGATGGCTACACCTTC. The whole variable domain, filled in from reference TRBV5-6 and TRBJ1-2, reads DAGVTQSPTHLIKTRGQQVTLRCSPKSGHDTVSWYQQALGQGPQFIFQYYEEEERQRGNFPDRFSGHQFPNYSSELNVNALLLGDSALYLCASSFLGADVDGYTFGSGTRLTVV.

The chain links TRBV28 to TRBJ2-6; 7 bases fit TRBD1. J lost 2 bases, V lost 5 bases, and 3 bases had no gene match. CDR1 and CDR2 from the germline V gene are MDHEN and SYDVKM. The CDR3 has 15 residues. CDR3 in amino acids: CASSPDRAGANVLTF. The CDR3 nucleotides read TGTGCCAGCAGTCCCGACAGGGCTGGGGCCAACGTCCTGACTTTC.

The rearrangement joins TRBV5-1 to TRBJ1-1, with D hard to call. Germline V CDR1 and CDR2: SGHRS, YFSETQ. The V end lost 4 bases, the J end lost 4 bases, and 14 bases lay between the germline ends. This CDR3 contains 14 residues. The CDR3 loop is CASSPRAFGTEAFF. CDR3 nucleotide sequence: TGCGCCAGCAGCCCGCGTGCTTTTGGCACTGAAGCTTTCTTT.

This rearrangement joins TRBV30 to TRBJ1-6; no clear D. V gave up 3 bases and J gave up 1 base, with 10 bases separating them. This CDR3 spans 15 amino acids. The germline V gene encodes CDR1 GTSNPN and CDR2 SVGIG (reference sequence). The CDR3 sequence: CAWSLEASYNSPLHF. CDR3 in DNA: TGTGCCTGGAGCCTTGAAGCGTCCTATAATTCACCCCTCCACTTT.

V and J are TRBV27 and TRBJ1-4; 7 nucleotides agree with TRBD1. This CDR3 region has 14 residues. The trim removed 0 bases at V and 8 bases at J, leaving 3 bases unmatched. The germline CDR1 and CDR2 sequences are MNHEY and SMNVEV (reference sequence). This CDR3 reads CASSLSGGEEKLFF. CDR3 DNA sequence: TGTGCCAGCAGTTTATCAGGGGGCGAAGAAAAACTGTTTTTT. Drawing the rest from reference TRBV27 and TRBJ1-4, the complete variable domain is EAQVTQNPRYLITVTGKKLTVTCSQNMNHEYMSWYRQDPGLGLRQIYYSMNVEVTDKGDVPEGYKVSRKEKRNFPLILESPSPNQTSLYFCASSLSGGEEKLFFGSGTQLSVL.

The CDR3: CASSVTSGLFYEQYF. CDR3 nucleotide sequence: TGTGCCAGCAGCGTGACTAGCGGGTTATTCTACGAGCAGTACTTC. The V call is TRBV5-6, the J call TRBJ2-7, with 10 positions matching TRBD2. Germline CDR1 reads SGHDT; CDR2 reads YYEEEE. CDR3 length: 15 residues. J lost 3 bases, V lost 4 bases, and 7 bases had no gene match.

The genes are TRBV29-1 and TRBJ2-7; 10 positions match TRBD1. Germline V lookup: CDR1 SQVTM, CDR2 ANQGSEA. The CDR3 totals 12 residues. After removal of 7 bases from V and 3 bases from J, the junction contained 3 bases not matched to a gene. The CDR3 loop is CSAGTGVYEQYF. Here the CDR3 DNA reads TGCAGCGCCGGGACAGGGGTCTACGAGCAGTACTTC.

The chain is built from TRBV19 and TRBJ1-5, with D perhaps TRBD1 (5 bases). CDR1 is LNHDA and CDR2 is SQIVND in the germline V gene (reference sequence). The CDR3 sequence is 14 residues long. V lost 3 bases to trimming and J lost 7 bases, with 13 bases between them. CDR3 loop: CASSIGTGVQPQHF. The CDR3 region has the DNA TGTGCCAGTAGTATTGGCACAGGCGTCCAGCCCCAGCATTTT. Full variable domain (missing parts from reference TRBV19 and TRBJ1-5): DGGITQSPKYLFRKEGQNVTLSCEQNLNHDAMYWYRQDPGQGLRLIYYSQIVNDFQKGDIAEGYSVSREKKESFPLTVTSAQKNPTAFYLCASSIGTGVQPQHFGDGTRLSIL.

This clone was found a few times. The genes are TRBV7-8 and TRBJ2-7; 7 bases are a match to TRBD1. Germline assignment: CDR1 SGHVS and CDR2 FQNEAQ. With 5 bases clipped from V and 2 bases from J, the junction kept 12 bases outside the gene matches. This CDR3 contains 16 residues. CDR3 nucleotides: TGTGCCAGCAGCCCCAACAGGGGCGGAAGCCCCTACGAGCAGTACTTC. The encoded protein is CASSPNRGGSPYEQYF.

This chain connects TRBV27 to TRBJ2-5; 7 nucleotides match TRBD1. TRBJ2-7 explains the end of the DNA better; the J call may be wrong. Germline V gene data show CDR1 as MNHEY and CDR2 as SMNVEV (reference sequence). There are 13 residues in the CDR3. The CDR3 sequence: CASSLPGQYEQYF. In DNA form, the CDR3 reads TGTGCCAGCAGTTTACCGGGACAGTACGAGCAGTACTTC.

This chain uses TRBV5-8 with TRBJ2-7, with TRBD1 as a possible D gene (5 bases). This CDR3 comprises 16 residues. Trimming stripped 1 base from V and 2 bases from J, with 16 bases between. Germline-derived CDR1 and CDR2 are SGHTS and YDEGEE. In nucleotides, the CDR3 is TGTGCCAGCAGCTTGAGGGCCTCAGGGTTTGCCTACGAGCAGTACTTC. Protein: CASSLRASGFAYEQYF.

V usage is TRBV25-1 and J usage is TRBJ2-1; 13 bases match TRBD2. After removal of 2 bases from V and 9 bases from J, the junction contained 4 bases not matched to a gene. CDR1 is MGHDK, CDR2 SYGVNS, per germline. CDR3 length: 15 residues. The CDR3 DNA follows: TGTGCCAGCAGTGAAGGGGGACTAGCGGGAAGTGAGCAGTTCTTC. Translated, it gives CASSEGGLAGSEQFF.